This is a list of T cell receptor beta chains from one sample in a study of T cell changes during pregnancy in multiple sclerosis. Some clones are missing from TCRdb's copy, which holds only in-frame ones; the method was immunoSEQ multiplex PCR. The sample yields around 12,000 clones, 88% seen once. The sequencing used CD8+ T cells from peripheral blood mononuclear cells, collected in the first trimester of pregnancy. The receptors originated from a female donor with multiple sclerosis, enrolled in a pregnancy study. CDR3s include the opening cysteine and the closing phenylalanine or tryptophan. A D gene is named only where the DNA matches it firmly. A row's size may be missing; if present it is once, few, many or a size class.

clone_size: once
v_call: TRBV5-4
j_call: TRBJ2-7
d_call: NA
cdr3_nt: TGTGCCAGCAGCTTAGGACAGAGCTCCTACGAGCAGTACTTC
cdr3_aa: CASSLGQSSYEQYF

clone_size: NA
v_call: TRBV4-3
j_call: TRBJ1-4
d_call: TRBD1
cdr3_nt: TGCGCCAGCAGCCAGGGACAGGGGAGGGGGAATGAAAAACTGTTTTTT
cdr3_aa: CASSQGQGRGNEKLFF

clone_size: NA
v_call: TRBV25-1
j_call: TRBJ2-1
d_call: NA
cdr3_nt: TGTGCCAGCAGTGAATCCCTACAGGGTTCCAATGAGCAGTTCTTC
cdr3_aa: CASSESLQGSNEQFF

clone_size: NA
v_call: TRBV9
j_call: TRBJ1-6
d_call: NA
cdr3_nt: TGTGCCAGCCGAGGCTTCGGCTCGTCACCCCTCCACTTT
cdr3_aa: CASRGFGSSPLHF

clone_size: NA
v_call: TRBV9
j_call: TRBJ2-7
d_call: TRBD1
cdr3_nt: TGTGCCAGCAGGCCGACAGGGGAGTCGGCCGAGCAGTACTTC
cdr3_aa: CASRPTGESAEQYF

clone_size: NA
v_call: TRBV29-1
j_call: TRBJ2-7
d_call: TRBD1
cdr3_nt: TGCAGCGTAGGCACCGGGACAGGGGGCTACGAGCAGTACTTC
cdr3_aa: CSVGTGTGGYEQYF

clone_size: NA
v_call: TRBV28
j_call: TRBJ2-7
d_call: TRBD1
cdr3_nt: TGTGCCAGCACTCCCCACCAGGGGGCCCTCACCTACGAGCAGTACTTC
cdr3_aa: CASTPHQGALTYEQYF

clone_size: NA
v_call: TRBV5-1
j_call: TRBJ1-1
d_call: NA
cdr3_nt: TGCGCCAGCAGCTTGTGGGTAGGGGACACTGAAGCTTTCTTT
cdr3_aa: CASSLWVGDTEAFF

clone_size: few
v_call: TRBV7-9
j_call: TRBJ1-1
d_call: NA
cdr3_nt: TGTGCCAGCAGCTTAAGCAGGGGAGGGAAAGCTTTCTTT
cdr3_aa: CASSLSRGGKAFF

clone_size: NA
v_call: TRBV19
j_call: TRBJ2-7
d_call: NA
cdr3_nt: TGTGCCAGTAGTATTCTGGGTCCAGGGCCCTACGAGCAGTACTTC
cdr3_aa: CASSILGPGPYEQYF

clone_size: NA
v_call: TRBV4-3
j_call: TRBJ1-1
d_call: NA
cdr3_nt: TGCGCCAGCAGCCAAGAACGGGGGTTAGCCACTGAAGCTTTCTTT
cdr3_aa: CASSQERGLATEAFF

clone_size: NA
v_call: TRBV4-2
j_call: TRBJ1-2
d_call: NA
cdr3_nt: TGTGCCAGCGGCGAACCCCTGTCAGGGACTAACTATGGCTACACCTTC
cdr3_aa: CASGEPLSGTNYGYTF

clone_size: NA
v_call: TRBV10-3
j_call: TRBJ2-7
d_call: NA
cdr3_nt: TGTGCCATCAGTGAGTCGTTGGGCAGGGTAACCCACGAGCAGTACTTC
cdr3_aa: CAISESLGRVTHEQYF

clone_size: once
v_call: TRBV27
j_call: TRBJ2-3
d_call: NA
cdr3_nt: TGTGCCAGCAGTCCCCCCACTAGTTTGGCGCAGTATTTT
cdr3_aa: CASSPPTSLAQYF

clone_size: NA
v_call: TRBV4-1
j_call: TRBJ2-1
d_call: TRBD2
cdr3_nt: TGCGCCAGCAGCCAAAGCCCCTCGAACAGCGGGGGGCCCACCCCCCACAATGAGCAGTTCTTC
cdr3_aa: CASSQSPSNSGGPTPHNEQFF

clone_size: NA
v_call: TRBV4-3
j_call: TRBJ1-5
d_call: NA
cdr3_nt: TGCGCCAGCAGCCAAGATGGGGGGGCGAGCAATCAGCCCCAGCATTTT
cdr3_aa: CASSQDGGASNQPQHF

clone_size: NA
v_call: TRBV29-1
j_call: TRBJ2-1
d_call: NA
cdr3_nt: TGCAGCGTTCGAGACAGGATCTCCTACAATGAGCAGTTCTTC
cdr3_aa: CSVRDRISYNEQFF

clone_size: NA
v_call: TRBV5-6
j_call: TRBJ1-1
d_call: NA
cdr3_nt: TGTGCCAGCAGCTTGGGAGACAGGAACACTGAAGCTTTCTTT
cdr3_aa: CASSLGDRNTEAFF

clone_size: NA
v_call: TRBV6-4
j_call: TRBJ2-1
d_call: NA
cdr3_nt: TGTGCCAGCAGTGACTCGGGTAGCGACTACAATGAGCAGTTCTTC
cdr3_aa: CASSDSGSDYNEQFF

clone_size: NA
v_call: TRBV6-4
j_call: TRBJ2-7
d_call: NA
cdr3_nt: TGTGCCAGCAGTGCCACTCTTTTCCACGAGCAGTACTTC
cdr3_aa: CASSATLFHEQYF

clone_size: NA
v_call: TRBV6-1
j_call: TRBJ1-3
d_call: TRBD1
cdr3_nt: TGTGCCAGCAGTTCCGGACAGGGGGGTAGTAACACCATATATTTT
cdr3_aa: CASSSGQGGSNTIYF

clone_size: NA
v_call: TRBV7-9
j_call: TRBJ2-1
d_call: NA
cdr3_nt: TGTGCCAGCAGCGCGGACGGGGGCTCCTACAATGAGCAGTTCTTC
cdr3_aa: CASSADGGSYNEQFF

clone_size: NA
v_call: TRBV6-4
j_call: TRBJ1-6
d_call: TRBD1
cdr3_nt: TGTGCCAGCAGTGACTCAACAGGGGGCAACTCACCCCTCCACTTT
cdr3_aa: CASSDSTGGNSPLHF

clone_size: NA
v_call: TRBV9
j_call: TRBJ1-1
d_call: NA
cdr3_nt: TGTGCCAGCAGCACCTCGGGGGGGCTGAACACTGAAGCTTTCTTT
cdr3_aa: CASSTSGGLNTEAFF

clone_size: NA
v_call: TRBV5-6
j_call: TRBJ2-1
d_call: NA
cdr3_nt: TGTGCCAGCAGCTATGTCCTGAATGAGCAGTTCTTC
cdr3_aa: CASSYVLNEQFF

clone_size: NA
v_call: TRBV7-8
j_call: TRBJ2-7
d_call: TRBD2
cdr3_nt: TGTGCCAGCAGCTTAGGGGCTAGCGGAAGCTCCTACGAGCAGTACTTC
cdr3_aa: CASSLGASGSSYEQYF

clone_size: NA
v_call: TRBV30
j_call: TRBJ1-2
d_call: TRBD1
cdr3_nt: TGTGCCTCGGGACAGGGAGGCCGATCTCCGTATGGCTACACCTTC
cdr3_aa: CASGQGGRSPYGYTF

clone_size: NA
v_call: TRBV10-1
j_call: TRBJ2-7
d_call: NA
cdr3_nt: TGCGCCAGCAGTGAAGGTTTTGTGGGGCAGGACTACGAGCAGTACTTC
cdr3_aa: CASSEGFVGQDYEQYF

clone_size: few
v_call: TRBV2
j_call: TRBJ2-3
d_call: NA
cdr3_nt: TGTGCCAGCAGTGATGGGGTCGCCAGGGTAGATACGCAGTATTTT
cdr3_aa: CASSDGVARVDTQYF

clone_size: NA
v_call: TRBV4-1
j_call: TRBJ2-3
d_call: NA
cdr3_nt: TGCGCCAGCAGCCACTATCCGGGAGGCACAGATACGCAGTATTTT
cdr3_aa: CASSHYPGGTDTQYF

clone_size: NA
v_call: TRBV28
j_call: TRBJ2-1
d_call: TRBD1
cdr3_nt: TGTGCCAGCAGTTTACCCGGGACAGGGAACAATGAGCAGTTCTTC
cdr3_aa: CASSLPGTGNNEQFF

clone_size: NA
v_call: TRBV11-3
j_call: TRBJ1-2
d_call: TRBD1
cdr3_nt: TGTGCCAGCAGCTACGGACAGGGTTACAACTATGGCTACACCTTC
cdr3_aa: CASSYGQGYNYGYTF

clone_size: NA
v_call: TRBV10-3
j_call: TRBJ1-2
d_call: TRBD1
cdr3_nt: TGTGCCATCAGTGCCCCGACAGGGGTTAACTATGGCTACACCTTC
cdr3_aa: CAISAPTGVNYGYTF

clone_size: NA
v_call: TRBV27
j_call: TRBJ2-1
d_call: TRBD2
cdr3_nt: TGTGCCAGCAGTTGGTCCGGGGGGGCCTCCTACAATGAGCAGTTCTTC
cdr3_aa: CASSWSGGASYNEQFF

clone_size: NA
v_call: TRBV6-5
j_call: TRBJ1-5
d_call: NA
cdr3_nt: TGTGCCAGCAGTTCCACGTATGACGACAGTAATCAGCCCCAGCATTTT
cdr3_aa: CASSSTYDDSNQPQHF

clone_size: once
v_call: TRBV2
j_call: TRBJ2-7
d_call: NA
cdr3_nt: TGTGCCAGCATATCGCGGGCCTACGAGCAGTACTTC
cdr3_aa: CASISRAYEQYF

clone_size: NA
v_call: TRBV7-2
j_call: TRBJ2-5
d_call: TRBD2
cdr3_nt: TGTGCCAGCAGACTCTTCAGCGGGGGGGCAGGAGAGACCCAGTACTTC
cdr3_aa: CASRLFSGGAGETQYF

clone_size: NA
v_call: TRBV13
j_call: TRBJ2-3
d_call: TRBD1
cdr3_nt: TGTGCCAGCAGCTCAACACGACAGGGGAGTGAAGATACGCAGTATTTT
cdr3_aa: CASSSTRQGSEDTQYF

clone_size: NA
v_call: TRBV4-3
j_call: TRBJ2-3
d_call: TRBD1
cdr3_nt: TGCGCCAGCAGCCCTCGGGACAGTGGCCCAGATACGCAGTATTTT
cdr3_aa: CASSPRDSGPDTQYF

clone_size: NA
v_call: TRBV21-1
j_call: TRBJ2-3
d_call: NA
cdr3_nt: TGTGCCAGCAGCAACGGGGGATCAGATACGCAGTATTTT
cdr3_aa: CASSNGGSDTQYF

clone_size: NA
v_call: TRBV19
j_call: TRBJ1-2
d_call: NA
cdr3_nt: TGTGCCAGTACCCCAAAAGGGGCGTCTTACCTCTATGGCTACACCTTC
cdr3_aa: CASTPKGASYLYGYTF

clone_size: NA
v_call: TRBV14
j_call: TRBJ2-1
d_call: TRBD2
cdr3_nt: TGTGCCAGCAGCCAAGATGTGGTAGCGGGGGAGCAGTTCTTC
cdr3_aa: CASSQDVVAGEQFF